These 22 T cell receptor beta chains were all obtained from the same sample, sequenced in a study of response to subunit inactivated influenza vaccine. One entry per CDR3 protein results from TCRdb running MiXCR on the RT-PCR reads. The repertoire includes around 520,000 distinct CDR3 sequences, less than 30% of them detected once, and 1.5% to 2% sits in the top ten. Sequencing was performed on CD4+ T cells sorted from PBMCs, taken roughly 5 days after vaccination. Source of these receptors: a man aged 50 or older who received an inactivated influenza vaccine.

This clonotype has a handful of counts. The chain joins TRBV20-1 to TRBJ1-2; D might be TRBD1 (5 bases). V was clipped by 2 bases and J by 0 bases, with 13 bases between them. This CDR3 has 15 amino acids. Germline CDR1 reads DFQATT; CDR2 reads SNEGSKA (reference sequence). CDR3 DNA sequence: TGCAGTGCTAGATACCCGGGACGGACTAACTATGGCTACACCTTC. It codes for CSARYPGRTNYGYTF.

The chain joins TRBV12-3 or TRBV12-4 to TRBJ1-2, with D hard to call. Trimming removed 6 bases from V and 8 bases from J, with 13 bases in between. This CDR3 comprises 12 residues. The CDR3 region has the DNA TGTGCCAGCAGGCCCGGCCCTATCGGCTACACCTTC. Amino acid sequence: CASRPGPIGYTF.

The rearrangement links TRBV7-9 to TRBJ2-7; TRBD1 agrees at 11 bases. This CDR3 contains 16 residues. The ends lost 4 bases at V and 6 bases at J; junction bases unmatched: 11. Germline-derived CDR1 and CDR2 are SEHNR and FQNEAQ (reference sequence). CDR3 in DNA: TGTGCCAGCAGCTGGACGCCGAAGGACAGGGGGCCCGAGCAGTACTTC. As protein: CASSWTPKDRGPEQYF. The full variable domain, in which reference TRBV7-9 and TRBJ2-7 provide the parts outside the CDR3, is DTGVSQNPRHKITKRGQNVTFRCDPISEHNRLYWYRQTLGQGPEFLTYFQNEAQLEKSRLLSDRFSAERPKGSFSTLEIQRTEQGDSAMYLCASSWTPKDRGPEQYFGPGTRLTVT.

This clonotype was counted only a few times. The genes are TRBV12-3 or TRBV12-4 and TRBJ2-7; 12 bases are shared with TRBD2. CDR3 length equals 16 residues. The V segment lost 5 bases and the J segment 5 bases; nucleotides outside the gene matches: 10. The CDR3 DNA reads as TGTGCCAGCAGTCCGGCCACTAGCGGGAGGATCCACGAGCAGTACTTC. Its protein product is CASSPATSGRIHEQYF.

The chain joins TRBV28 to TRBJ2-7, with a weak D call TRBD1 (6 bases). This CDR3 comprises 12 residues. V lost 9 bases and J 0 bases, leaving 9 bases between the germline ends. The germline CDR1 and CDR2 sequences are MDHEN and SYDVKM. The chain's CDR3 is CASQGSSYEQYF. The DNA for the CDR3 is TGTGCCAGTCAGGGGTCCTCCTACGAGCAGTACTTC.

The rearrangement uses TRBV11-2 and TRBJ2-1; 11 bases agree with TRBD2. The CDR3 has 14 amino acids. The ends lost 4 bases at V and 9 bases at J; junction bases unmatched: 5. Germline CDR1 SGHAT, CDR2 FQNNGV. CDR3 DNA: TGTGCCAGCAGCTCCCTAGCGGGAGGTAGTGAGCAGTTCTTC. This gives the protein CASSSLAGGSEQFF.

V is TRBV28 and J is TRBJ2-7; the D is unclear. CDR1 and CDR2 from the germline V gene are MDHEN and SYDVKM. V lost 4 bases and J lost 7, with 17 bases in between. The CDR3 is 14 residues long. Here the CDR3 reads CASSSTSSLFEQYF. The CDR3 coding sequence is TGTGCCAGCAGTTCAACCTCCTCCTTATTTGAGCAGTACTTC.

The chain employs TRBV7-2 and TRBJ2-5; D is unclear. The CDR3 is made up of 14 amino acids. The ends were cut back, 4 bases at V and 0 bases at J, with 9 bases in the middle. From germline, CDR1 is SGHTA and CDR2 FQGNSA. CDR3 nucleotides: TGTGCCAGCAGCTCCTACGGGTACCAAGAGACCCAGTACTTC. Its translation: CASSSYGYQETQYF.

This rearrangement joins TRBV7-2 to TRBJ2-3; no clear D gene. There are 12 residues in the CDR3. Trimming cost V 1 base and J 6 bases, with 5 bases left between them. Germline V gene sequence: CDR1 SGHTA, CDR2 FQGNSA. The CDR3 loop reads CASSLDLDTQYF. The CDR3 coding sequence is TGTGCCAGCAGCTTAGACCTGGATACGCAGTATTTT. Combining the CDR3 with reference TRBV7-2 and TRBJ2-3 gives the whole variable domain GAGVSQSPSNKVTEKGKDVELRCDPISGHTALYWYRQSLGQGLEFLIYFQGNSAPDKSGLPSDRFSAERTGGSVSTLTIQRTQQEDSAVYLCASSLDLDTQYFGPGTRLTVL.

The chain is built from TRBV12-3 or TRBV12-4 and TRBJ2-2, with no clear D. Deletions cut 6 bases from V and 9 bases from J, with 17 bases between. The CDR3 loop spans 14 amino acids. CDR3 in DNA: TGTGCCAGCAGCTTCCGCAGAGATCCCAGGGAGCTGTTTTTT. Translating gives CASSFRRDPRELFF.

The CDR3 loop is CASSPGTGGTSEQYF. The DNA of the CDR3 is TGTGCCAGCAGTCCCGGGACAGGGGGAACGAGCGAGCAGTACTTC. The chain employs TRBV12-3 or TRBV12-4 and TRBJ2-7, with 11 bases matching TRBD1. After removal of 5 bases from V and 6 bases from J, the junction contained 9 bases not matched to a gene. This CDR3 has 15 amino acids.

This clonotype has just a few counts. The chain recombines TRBV6-4 with TRBJ2-6; D is unclear. The CDR3 extends over 13 amino acids. Trimming took off 3 bases at V and 2 bases at J, with 2 bases between the two ends. The germline CDR1 and CDR2 sequences are MRHNA and SNTAGT. CDR3: CASSDAGANVLTF. The CDR3 coding sequence is TGTGCCAGCAGTGATGCTGGGGCCAACGTCCTGACTTTC.

V is TRBV7-9 and J is TRBJ2-5; the D is unclear. Between the trimmed V and J ends, which lost 1 base and 1 base, there was a span of 7 bases. This CDR3 region has 14 residues. Germline V gene data show CDR1 as SEHNR and CDR2 as FQNEAQ (reference sequence). This CDR3 is CASSLVGRQETQYF. CDR3 nucleotide sequence: TGTGCCAGCAGCTTAGTCGGCCGCCAAGAGACCCAGTACTTC.

This chain joins TRBV6-2 or TRBV6-3 and TRBJ2-7; TRBD1 matches at 9 bases. TRBJ2-1 explains the end of the DNA better; the J call may be wrong. CDR1 MNHEY and CDR2 SVGEGT come from the germline V gene. The CDR3 runs 15 residues. CDR3 residues: CASSSAGQGNYEQFF. CDR3 coding DNA: TGTGCCAGCAGTTCCGCGGGACAGGGAAACTACGAGCAGTTCTTC.

This chain uses TRBV29-1 with TRBJ1-1, with TRBD1 identical over 9 bases. Germline CDR1 is SQVTM and CDR2 is ANQGSEA. V gave up 7 bases and J gave up 0 bases; unmatched junction bases: 3. CDR3 size: 13 residues. The CDR3 DNA is TGCAGCGCCGGACAGGGGATGAACACTGAAGCTTTCTTT. This gives the protein CSAGQGMNTEAFF.

This clonotype was picked up one time. This chain uses TRBV5-1 with TRBJ2-1, with D possibly matching TRBD2 (6 bases). The germline gives CDR1 SGHRS, CDR2 YFSETQ. With 3 bases removed from V and 2 bases from J, the gap between germline ends came to 9 bases. CDR3 length: 14 amino acids. In nucleotides, the CDR3 is TGCGCCAGCAGCTGGGGGGTCACCTACAATGAGCAGTTCTTC. As protein: CASSWGVTYNEQFF. The whole variable domain, remainder taken from reference TRBV5-1 and TRBJ2-1, is KAGVTQTPRYLIKTRGQQVTLSCSPISGHRSVSWYQQTPGQGLQFLFEYFSETQRNKGNFPGRFSGRQFSNSRSEMNVSTLELGDSALYLCASSWGVTYNEQFFGPGTRLTVL.

In its sample, this clonotype was seen once. The chain uses TRBV10-3 and TRBJ2-5; possibly TRBD1 for D (5 bases). The CDR3 has 13 residues. Germline loops: CDR1 ENHRY, CDR2 SYGVKD. Trimming took off 6 bases at V and 1 base at J, with 9 bases between the two ends. CDR3 amino acids: CAISLGAQETQYF. For the CDR3, the DNA is TGTGCCATCAGCCTAGGGGCCCAAGAGACCCAGTACTTC.

This clonotype was observed a few times. One end of the junction fails to match germline, which may point to a read error. This chain links TRBV3-1 with TRBJ1-6; 12 bases agree with TRBD1. This CDR3 spans 17 amino acids. Germline values: CDR1 LGHDT, CDR2 YNNKEL (reference sequence). CDR3 coding DNA: TGTGCCAGCAGTCAAGCCGGGACAGGGGGCGTAGGTTCACCCCTCCACTTT. Its translation is CASSQAGTGGVGSPLHF.

For the CDR3, the DNA is TGCGCCAGCAGTGAGGGCCGTGGGTCCTACGAGCAGTACTTC. Translated: CASSEGRGSYEQYF. J is TRBJ2-7 and V is TRBV10-2; D ambiguous. Germline values: CDR1 WSHSY, CDR2 SAAADI. This CDR3 contains 14 residues. V was trimmed by 2 bases and J by 1 base, leaving 9 bases between them.

This clonotype was seen repeatedly, ten times or more. The gene calls are TRBV12-3 or TRBV12-4 and TRBJ2-1; TRBD2 aligns across 11 bases. The CDR3 is 13 residues long. Trimming took 5 bases from V and 7 from J; bases not matched to a gene: 1. In DNA form, the CDR3 reads TGTGCCAGCAGTAGACTAGCGGGAAATGAGCAGTTCTTC. It codes for CASSRLAGNEQFF.

This clonotype appeared a few times. The chain has TRBV28 and TRBJ2-2, with TRBD1 as a possible D gene (5 bases). Trimming removed 4 bases from V and 5 bases from J, with 8 bases in between. This CDR3 is built from 13 residues. Germline V CDR1 and CDR2: MDHEN, SYDVKM. CDR3 DNA sequence: TGTGCCAGCAGTTGGACATTGACCGGGGAGCTGTTTTTT. It encodes CASSWTLTGELFF.

This clonotype was recorded a few times. The CDR3 bases are TGTGCCACCAGTGATTGGGGAGAGAACACTGAAGCTTTCTTT. The encoded protein is CATSDWGENTEAFF. The V and J genes are TRBV24-1 and TRBJ1-1; D not certain. The CDR3 spans 14 residues. The V gene's germline CDR1 is KGHDR and CDR2 SFDVKD. With 2 bases removed from V and 1 base from J, the gap between germline ends came to 7 bases.